This entry lists 22 T cell receptor beta chains sequenced from one sample in a study of T cells in Graves' hyperthyroidism and ophthalmopathy. RNA transcripts were the template for amplifying TCR beta CDR3 regions. When the TCR CDR3 underwent first-round RT-PCR, the HTBI primer set was used. One entry per CDR3 protein, called by TCRdb with MiXCR from the multiplex PCR reads. Counted here are around 500,000 distinct CDR3 sequences, roughly a sixth occurring once; the ten biggest clones make up about 29%. The specimen sequenced was blood. These receptor sequences come from a woman aged 30 to 39 with Graves' ophthalmopathy.

Here the CDR3 reads CASSLGGGASSYNEQFF. DNA for the CDR3: TGTGCCAGCAGTTTGGGGGGCGGGGCTAGCTCCTACAATGAGCAGTTCTTC. The chain links TRBV28 to TRBJ2-1; TRBD1 or TRBD2 may be the D gene (6 bases each). CDR1 MDHEN and CDR2 SYDVKM come from the germline V gene. V lost 3 bases to trimming and J lost 0 bases, with 15 bases between them. CDR3 length: 17 amino acids.

Ten or more counts support this clonotype. The J gene is TRBJ2-1, the V gene TRBV28; maybe TRBD1 (6 bases). Trimming removed 4 bases at V and 6 bases at J, with 16 bases between. The CDR3 sequence is 15 residues long. CDR1 is MDHEN and CDR2 is SYDVKM in the germline V gene. This CDR3 is CASSSTGSRGNEQFF. CDR3 DNA sequence: TGTGCCAGCAGTTCCACAGGGAGTAGAGGCAATGAGCAGTTCTTC.

CDR3 DNA sequence: TGTGCCAGCAGAGGAATTGGGGTCACTGAAGCTTTCTTT. Translation gives CASRGIGVTEAFF. The rearrangement links TRBV25-1 to TRBJ1-1; D ambiguous. Germline V lookup: CDR1 MGHDK, CDR2 SYGVNS. The CDR3 is 13 residues long. Trimming cost V 6 bases and J 4 bases, with 12 bases left between them.

The chain couples TRBV11-2 to TRBJ2-1, with D perhaps matching TRBD2 (5 bases). Trimming left V 1 base short and J 11 bases short, with 6 bases between. Per germline, CDR1 SGHAT and CDR2 FQNNGV. This CDR3 region has 11 residues. This CDR3 reads CASSLAGKQFF. The CDR3 DNA is TGTGCCAGCAGCTTAGCGGGAAAGCAGTTCTTC. The whole variable domain, remainder taken from reference TRBV11-2 and TRBJ2-1, is EAGVAQSPRYKIIEKRQSVAFWCNPISGHATLYWYQQILGQGPKLLIQFQNNGVVDDSQLPKDRFSAERLKGVDSTLKIQPAKLEDSAVYLCASSLAGKQFFGPGTRLTVL.

In regard to this clonotype: This may be a read error: a much more frequent sequence differs by one nucleotide. The CDR3 bases are TGTGCCGCTGGTCGAGCCTCTATACTAGGATCCAATGGGCAGTTCTTC. Protein product: CAAGRASILGSNGQFF. The chain has TRBV12-3 or TRBV12-4 and TRBJ2-1, with D possibly matching TRBD2 (5 bases). The CDR3 has 16 residues.

This clonotype was counted ten times or more. The V call is TRBV12-3 or TRBV12-4, the J call TRBJ2-3; 12 bases are shared with TRBD2. The CDR3 is made up of 15 amino acids. With 6 bases clipped from V and 4 bases from J, the junction kept 5 bases outside the gene matches. The CDR3: CASSLGLAGPDTQYF. CDR3 nucleotide sequence: TGTGCCAGCAGCCTGGGACTAGCGGGCCCAGATACGCAGTATTTT.

Comment on this clonotype: A clone one base away is much larger, so this may be a read error. The V and J genes are TRBV4-2 and TRBJ2-3; D gene uncertain. The DNA end lines up better with TRBJ1-5; the J call may be wrong. CDR3 length: 16 amino acids. CDR1 is LGHNA and CDR2 is YNFKEQ in the germline V gene. CDR3 DNA sequence: TGTGCCAGCAGCCAAGAGGCCCCCCCCCGCACAGATACGCAGCATTTT. This gives the protein CASSQEAPPRTDTQHF.

In this sample, this clonotype turned up many times. The chain joins TRBV5-6 to TRBJ2-1; 7 bases are a match to TRBD2. With V trimmed by 6 bases and J by 10 bases, 13 bases remained unmatched. This CDR3 has 14 amino acids. The germline CDR1 and CDR2 sequences are SGHDT and YYEEEE. The CDR3 DNA reads TGTGCCAGCACCATGCCGGGGGGATCAAGGGAGCAGTTCTTC. Translating gives CASTMPGGSREQFF.

In DNA form, the CDR3 reads TGTGCCAGCAGTTTAGACCTGGGACTAGCGGGAGGGCGGGGTGAGCAGTTCTTC. This gives the protein CASSLDLGLAGGRGEQFF. The chain is built from TRBV28 and TRBJ2-1, with 16 bases matching TRBD2. The CDR3 is made up of 18 amino acids. The germline V gene encodes CDR1 MDHEN and CDR2 SYDVKM. The junction had 10 bases not matched to a gene; V was cut back by 2 bases and J by 9 bases. Full variable domain (missing parts from reference TRBV28 and TRBJ2-1): DVKVTQSSRYLVKRTGEKVFLECVQDMDHENMFWYRQDPGLGLRLIYFSYDVKMKEKGDIPEGYSVSREKKERFSLILESASTNQTSMYLCASSLDLGLAGGRGEQFFGPGTRLTVL.

V and J are TRBV30 and TRBJ2-5; a weak D match, TRBD1 (6 bases). The CDR3 is made up of 11 amino acids. Germline V lookup: CDR1 GTSNPN, CDR2 SVGIG (reference sequence). Trimming removed 5 bases from V and 7 bases from J, with 11 bases in between. The CDR3 here is CAWAQTGTQYF. For the CDR3, the DNA is TGTGCCTGGGCCCAGACAGGGACCCAGTACTTC.

This clonotype appeared many times. This chain links TRBV5-6 with TRBJ2-7; D is unclear. The germline V gene encodes CDR1 SGHDT and CDR2 YYEEEE. The V gene lost 4 bases and the J gene lost 5 bases, with 7 bases spanning the gap. The CDR3 loop spans 11 amino acids. This CDR3 is CASSIENEQYF. In DNA form, the CDR3 reads TGTGCCAGCAGCATAGAGAACGAGCAGTACTTC.

In its sample, this clonotype was seen many times. The chain joins TRBV6-5 to TRBJ2-1, with D perhaps matching TRBD2 (6 bases). Germline V CDR1 and CDR2: MNHEY, SVGAGI. Trimming stripped 2 bases from V and 8 bases from J, with 13 bases between. This CDR3 spans 14 amino acids. The CDR3 DNA follows: TGTGCCAGCAGTTACGGAGTAGGCGGGGATGAGCAGTTCTTC. Its translation is CASSYGVGGDEQFF.

The rearrangement joins TRBV10-3 to TRBJ1-2; tentative D call: TRBD1 (5 bases). Trimming removed 3 bases at V and 3 bases at J, with 11 bases between. Germline CDR1 and CDR2: ENHRY and SYGVKD. This CDR3 has 14 residues. In DNA form, the CDR3 reads TGTGCCATCAGTGACAGCGGAGGGGACTATGGCTACACCTTC. Translated: CAISDSGGDYGYTF.

This clonotype was seen at least ten times. CDR3 DNA: TGTGCCAGCAGTCCGTCCAGGGAGCAGTTCTTC. The encoded protein is CASSPSREQFF. The chain couples TRBV28 to TRBJ2-1; no clear D. CDR1 and CDR2 from the germline V gene are MDHEN and SYDVKM. V dropped 5 bases and J dropped 10 bases, with 9 bases sitting between them. The length of the CDR3 is 11 residues.

On this clonotype itself: Germline and junction disagree at one end, which may indicate a read error. The V and J genes are TRBV5-1 and TRBJ2-7; no firm D call. The CDR3 loop spans 13 amino acids. Per the germline V gene, CDR1 is SGHRS and CDR2 is YFSETQ. This CDR3 is CASSPQTDREQYF. In DNA form, the CDR3 reads TGTGCCAGCAGTCCTCAAACCGACCGGGAGCAGTACTTC.

A word on this clonotype: At one boundary the junction diverges from the germline segment, which might be a read error. This chain joins TRBV4-1 and TRBJ1-1; D is undetermined. This CDR3 is built from 13 residues. CDR1 and CDR2 from the germline V gene are MGHRA and YSYEKL. CDR3 sequence reads: CAGSPFPSTEAFF. DNA for the CDR3: TGCGCCGGCAGCCCCTTCCCGTCCACTGAAGCTTTCTTT.

This chain uses TRBV28 with TRBJ2-5; D might be TRBD1 (5 bases). Trimming cost V 6 bases and J 4 bases, with 15 bases left between them. This CDR3 is built from 14 residues. The germline V gene encodes CDR1 MDHEN and CDR2 SYDVKM. This CDR3 is CASSQQGLGETQYF. The CDR3 DNA follows: TGTGCCAGCAGCCAGCAGGGTCTCGGAGAGACCCAGTACTTC.

This clonotype was found a few times. The rearrangement uses TRBV19 and TRBJ2-1, with 8 bases fitting TRBD1. Germline V CDR1 and CDR2: LNHDA, SQIVND (reference sequence). The CDR3 totals 14 residues. Losses at the gene ends were 3 bases for V and 12 bases for J; bases not matched to a gene: 10. In nucleotides, the CDR3 is TGTGCCAGTAGTATTCAACCGGGACAGGTGATGCAGTTCTTC. The encoded protein is CASSIQPGQVMQFF.

This clonotype turned up a few times. The chain combines TRBV27 with TRBJ1-5; D unclear. Trimming took off 5 bases at V and 5 bases at J, with 16 bases between the two ends. The germline CDR1 and CDR2 sequences are MNHEY and SMNVEV (reference sequence). CDR3 length: 15 residues. CDR3 in DNA: TGTGCCAGCAGTCCTGACACCCCTCTTGATCAGCCCCAGCATTTT. Translation gives CASSPDTPLDQPQHF.

The chain couples TRBV5-1 to TRBJ2-5; possible D gene TRBD1, 5 bases. Germline V lookup: CDR1 SGHRS, CDR2 YFSETQ. V was trimmed by 2 bases and J by 2 bases, leaving 13 bases between them. The CDR3 is 15 residues long. CDR3 DNA sequence: TGCGCCAGCAGCTTAATAGTGGGGCCTCAAGAGACCCAGTACTTC. Translated, it gives CASSLIVGPQETQYF.

The genes are TRBV6-1 and TRBJ2-1; 9 nucleotides agree with TRBD2. The J segment lost 4 bases and the V segment lost 6 bases, leaving 7 bases of the junction unmatched. From germline, CDR1 is MNHNS and CDR2 SASEGT. This CDR3 is built from 15 residues. CDR3 bases: TGTGCCAGCAGCATGACTAGCGGTAGATACAATGAGCAGTTCTTC. It specifies CASSMTSGRYNEQFF.

This clonotype has more than one count but fewer than ten. The chain is built from TRBV10-3 and TRBJ1-5; D is possibly TRBD1 (5 bases). The germline V gene encodes CDR1 ENHRY and CDR2 SYGVKD. V gave up 10 bases and J gave up 7 bases, with 17 bases separating them. CDR3 length: 13 residues. For the CDR3, the DNA is TGTGCCACGGGGGAGGGCGTGGGGCAGCCCCAGCATTTT. Translated: CATGEGVGQPQHF.